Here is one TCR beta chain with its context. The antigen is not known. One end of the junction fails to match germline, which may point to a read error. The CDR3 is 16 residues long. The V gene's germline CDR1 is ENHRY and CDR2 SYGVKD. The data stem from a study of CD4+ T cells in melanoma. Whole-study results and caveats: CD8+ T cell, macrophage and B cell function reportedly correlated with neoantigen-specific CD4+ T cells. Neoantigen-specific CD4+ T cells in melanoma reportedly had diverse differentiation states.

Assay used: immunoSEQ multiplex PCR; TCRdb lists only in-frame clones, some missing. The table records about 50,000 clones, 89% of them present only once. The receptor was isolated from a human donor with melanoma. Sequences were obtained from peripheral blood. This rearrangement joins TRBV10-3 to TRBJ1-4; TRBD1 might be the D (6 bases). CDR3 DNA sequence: TGTGCCAGCAGTTACTACCCCCGGACAGTTACAGAAAAACTGTTTTTT. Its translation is CASSYYPRTVTEKLFF.